This entry lists 3 T cell receptor beta chains sequenced from one sample in a study of T cell responses to AZD1222 COVID-19 vaccine. The assay was immunoSEQ multiplex PCR, and TCRdb's table has in-frame clones only and misses some. This table has 85,000 to 90,000 clones, under 95% appearing once. Sequences were derived from peripheral blood, sampled on day 0 of AZD1222 vaccination. All receptors come from an adult in good health.

The chain is built from TRBV14 and TRBJ2-1, with D unclear. Trimming removed 4 bases at V and 7 bases at J, with 14 bases between. Germline lookup yields CDR1 SGHDN and CDR2 FVKESK. This CDR3 has 14 amino acids. CDR3 in DNA: TGTGCCAGCAGCCGGGCCAGCGAAAGGAATGAGCAGTTCTTC. This sequence encodes CASSRASERNEQFF.

This clone is medium-sized (0.01 to 0.1%). The chain carries TRBV7-9 and TRBJ1-3; 8 bases map to TRBD1. This CDR3 contains 17 residues. Germline CDR1 is SEHNR and CDR2 is FQNEAQ (reference sequence). V shed 3 bases, J shed 3 bases, and the junction held 10 bases outside the gene matches. This chain's CDR3 is CASSFSGQGIDGNTIYF. The CDR3 region has the DNA TGTGCCAGCAGCTTTTCCGGACAGGGAATAGATGGAAACACCATATATTTT.

This clone was recorded only once. The gene calls are TRBV7-3 and TRBJ2-1; perhaps TRBD2 as D (5 bases). V lost 1 base and J lost 6, with 13 bases in between. Germline CDR1 is SGHTA and CDR2 is FQGTGA. CDR3 length: 15 residues. This CDR3 is CASSLSAGRGNEQFF. The CDR3 DNA reads as TGTGCCAGCAGCTTAAGTGCTGGGAGAGGCAATGAGCAGTTCTTC.